By share, the clone carrying this T cell receptor (beta chain) ranks as large. Stated time point: sample taken at primary tumor resection. Tumor, nontumor lung or frozen PBMC supplied whole RNA, sequenced without sorting. The cohort: roughly 72 early-stage, untreated non-small cell lung cancer patients. The data derive from a study of spatial heterogeneity in lung cancer. As for the study in general: Sequences of the beta chain were consistently detected in greater numbers than alpha-chain sequences.

V was trimmed by 2 bases and J by 8 bases, leaving 4 bases between them. In germline, CDR1 is ENHRY, CDR2 SYGVKD. The CDR3 runs 11 residues. On each TCR cDNA molecule, a unique molecular identifier was present. TCRdb reanalysed the 5' RACE reads using MiXCR and keeps one entry per CDR3 protein. The repertoire holds roughly 3,700 distinct CDR3 sequences, with roughly 15% as singletons. The V call is TRBV10-3, the J call TRBJ2-1; unclear D gene. The source of this sequence is a male donor with early-stage non-small cell lung cancer. Sequenced material: PBMCs, taken at surgery. For the CDR3, the DNA is TGTGCCATCAGTGAGATGGATGAGCAGTTCTTC. It specifies CAISEMDEQFF.